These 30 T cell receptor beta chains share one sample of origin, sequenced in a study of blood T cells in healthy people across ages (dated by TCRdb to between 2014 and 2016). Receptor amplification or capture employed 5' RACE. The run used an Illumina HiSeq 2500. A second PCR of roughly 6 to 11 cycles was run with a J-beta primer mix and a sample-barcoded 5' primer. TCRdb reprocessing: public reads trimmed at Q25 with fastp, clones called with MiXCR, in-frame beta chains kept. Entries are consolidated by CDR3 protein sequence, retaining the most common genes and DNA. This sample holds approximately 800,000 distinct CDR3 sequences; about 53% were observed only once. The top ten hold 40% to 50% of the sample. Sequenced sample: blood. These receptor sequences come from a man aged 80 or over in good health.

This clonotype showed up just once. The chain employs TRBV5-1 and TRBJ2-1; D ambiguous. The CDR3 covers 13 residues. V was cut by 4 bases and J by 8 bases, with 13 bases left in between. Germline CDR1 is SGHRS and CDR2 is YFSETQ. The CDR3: CASSVGNGDEQFF. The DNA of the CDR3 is TGCGCCAGCAGCGTGGGGAATGGGGATGAGCAGTTCTTC.

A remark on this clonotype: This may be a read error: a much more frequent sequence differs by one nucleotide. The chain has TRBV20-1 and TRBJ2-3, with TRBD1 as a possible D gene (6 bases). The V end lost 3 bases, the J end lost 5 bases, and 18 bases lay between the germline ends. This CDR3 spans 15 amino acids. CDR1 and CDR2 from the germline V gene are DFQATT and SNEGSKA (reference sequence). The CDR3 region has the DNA TGCAGTGCTAGGAGGGCGAACAGGGCGGGAGATACGCAGTATTTT. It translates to CSARRANRAGDTQYF.

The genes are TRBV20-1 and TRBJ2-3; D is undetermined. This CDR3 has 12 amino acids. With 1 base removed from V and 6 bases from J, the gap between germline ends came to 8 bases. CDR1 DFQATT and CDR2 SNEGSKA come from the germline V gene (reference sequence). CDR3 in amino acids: CSARGTIDTQYF. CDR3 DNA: TGCAGTGCTAGAGGTACCATCGATACGCAGTATTTT.

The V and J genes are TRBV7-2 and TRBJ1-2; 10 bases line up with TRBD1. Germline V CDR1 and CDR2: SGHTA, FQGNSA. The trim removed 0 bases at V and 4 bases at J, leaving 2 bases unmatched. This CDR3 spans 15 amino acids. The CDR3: CASSLAGTGAYGYTF. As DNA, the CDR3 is TGTGCCAGCAGCTTAGCGGGGACAGGGGCCTATGGCTACACCTTC.

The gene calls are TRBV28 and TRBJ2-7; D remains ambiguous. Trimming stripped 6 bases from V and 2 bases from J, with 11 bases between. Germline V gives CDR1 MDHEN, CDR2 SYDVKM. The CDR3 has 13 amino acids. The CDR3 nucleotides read TGTGCCAGCAGCCGGGCAGAAACCTACGAGCAGTACTTC. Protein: CASSRAETYEQYF.

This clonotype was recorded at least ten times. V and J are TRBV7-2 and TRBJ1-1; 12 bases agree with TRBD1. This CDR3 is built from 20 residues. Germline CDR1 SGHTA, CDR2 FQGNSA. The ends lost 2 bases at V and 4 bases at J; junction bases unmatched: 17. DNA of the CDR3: TGTGCCAGCAGCTTAATCCCGGGGGGGACAGGGGGCAGCGGAGGCACTGAAGCTTTCTTT. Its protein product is CASSLIPGGTGGSGGTEAFF.

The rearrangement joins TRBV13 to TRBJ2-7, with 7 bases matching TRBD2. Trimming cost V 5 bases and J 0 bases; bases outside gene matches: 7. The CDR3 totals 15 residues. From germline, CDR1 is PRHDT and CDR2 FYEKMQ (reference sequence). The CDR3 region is CASSALGGSSYEQYF. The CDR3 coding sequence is TGTGCCAGCAGCGCCCTGGGGGGGAGCTCCTACGAGCAGTACTTC. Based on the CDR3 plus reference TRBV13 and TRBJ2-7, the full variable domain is AAGVIQSPRHLIKEKRETATLKCYPIPRHDTVYWYQQGPGQDPQFLISFYEKMQSDKGSIPDRFSAQQFSDYHSELNMSSLELGDSALYFCASSALGGSSYEQYFGPGTRLTVT.

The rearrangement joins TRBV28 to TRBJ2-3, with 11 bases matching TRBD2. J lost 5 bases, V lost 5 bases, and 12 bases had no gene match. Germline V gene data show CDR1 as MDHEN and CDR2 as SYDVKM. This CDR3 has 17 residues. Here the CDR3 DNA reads TGTGCCAGCAGTCTTAGGACTAGCGGGCCTGGTAAAGATACGCAGTATTTT. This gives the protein CASSLRTSGPGKDTQYF. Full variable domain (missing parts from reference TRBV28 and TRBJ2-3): DVKVTQSSRYLVKRTGEKVFLECVQDMDHENMFWYRQDPGLGLRLIYFSYDVKMKEKGDIPEGYSVSREKKERFSLILESASTNQTSMYLCASSLRTSGPGKDTQYFGPGTRLTVL.

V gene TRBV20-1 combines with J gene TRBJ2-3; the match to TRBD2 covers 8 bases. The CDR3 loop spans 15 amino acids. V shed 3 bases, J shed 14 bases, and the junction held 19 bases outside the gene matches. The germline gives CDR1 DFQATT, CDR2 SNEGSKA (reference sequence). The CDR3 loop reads CSASPLAVVHRYAYF. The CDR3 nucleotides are TGCAGTGCTAGCCCACTAGCGGTTGTGCACAGATACGCGTATTTT.

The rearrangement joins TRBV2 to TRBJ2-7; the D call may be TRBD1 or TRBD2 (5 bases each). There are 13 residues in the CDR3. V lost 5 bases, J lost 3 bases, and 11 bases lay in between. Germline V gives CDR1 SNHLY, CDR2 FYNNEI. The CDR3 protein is CASSNGDGYEQYF. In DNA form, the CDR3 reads TGTGCCAGCAGTAACGGGGACGGCTACGAGCAGTACTTC. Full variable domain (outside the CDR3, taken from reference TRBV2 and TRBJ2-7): EPEVTQTPSHQVTQMGQEVILRCVPISNHLYFYWYRQILGQKVEFLVSFYNNEISEKSEIFDDQFSVERPDGSNFTLKIRSTKLEDSAMYFCASSNGDGYEQYFGPGTRLTVT.

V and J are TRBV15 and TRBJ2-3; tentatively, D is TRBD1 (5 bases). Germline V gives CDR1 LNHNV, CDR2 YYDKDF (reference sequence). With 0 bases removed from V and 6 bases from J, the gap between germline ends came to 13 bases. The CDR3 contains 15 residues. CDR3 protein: CATSRDSQGADTQYF. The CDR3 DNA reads TGTGCCACCAGCAGAGATTCCCAGGGCGCGGATACGCAGTATTTT.

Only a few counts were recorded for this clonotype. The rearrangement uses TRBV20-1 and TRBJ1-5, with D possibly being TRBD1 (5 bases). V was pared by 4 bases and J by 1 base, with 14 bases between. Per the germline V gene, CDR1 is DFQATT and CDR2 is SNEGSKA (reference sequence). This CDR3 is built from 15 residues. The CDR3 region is CSAKRGSLSNQPQHF. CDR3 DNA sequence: TGCAGTGCTAAGAGGGGCTCGTTAAGCAATCAGCCCCAGCATTTT.

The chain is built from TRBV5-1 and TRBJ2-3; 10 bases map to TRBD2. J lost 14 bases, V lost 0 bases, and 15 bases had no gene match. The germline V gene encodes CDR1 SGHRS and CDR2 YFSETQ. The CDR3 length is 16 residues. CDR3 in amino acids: CASSLVASGRNRYAYF. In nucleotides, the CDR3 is TGCGCCAGCAGCTTGGTCGCTAGCGGGAGAAACAGATACGCGTATTTT.

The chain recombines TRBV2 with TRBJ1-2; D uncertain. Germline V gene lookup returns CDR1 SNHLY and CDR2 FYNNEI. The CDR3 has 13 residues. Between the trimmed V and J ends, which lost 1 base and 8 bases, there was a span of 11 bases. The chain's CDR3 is CASSEEISAGYTF. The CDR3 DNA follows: TGTGCCAGCAGTGAAGAAATCTCCGCGGGCTACACCTTC.

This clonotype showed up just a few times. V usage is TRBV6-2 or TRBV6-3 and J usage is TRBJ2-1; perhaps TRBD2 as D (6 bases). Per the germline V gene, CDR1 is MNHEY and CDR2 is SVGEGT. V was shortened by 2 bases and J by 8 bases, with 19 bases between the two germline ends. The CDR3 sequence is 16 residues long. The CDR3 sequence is CASSYPSYGSFHEQFF. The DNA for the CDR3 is TGTGCCAGCAGTTACCCTAGCTACGGGAGTTTCCATGAGCAGTTCTTC.

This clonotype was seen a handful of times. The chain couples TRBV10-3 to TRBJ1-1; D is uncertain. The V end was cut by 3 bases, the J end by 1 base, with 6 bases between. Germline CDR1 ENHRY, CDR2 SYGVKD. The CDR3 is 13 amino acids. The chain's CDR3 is CAISDGRNTEAFF. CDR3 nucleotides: TGTGCCATCAGTGACGGGAGGAACACTGAAGCTTTCTTT.

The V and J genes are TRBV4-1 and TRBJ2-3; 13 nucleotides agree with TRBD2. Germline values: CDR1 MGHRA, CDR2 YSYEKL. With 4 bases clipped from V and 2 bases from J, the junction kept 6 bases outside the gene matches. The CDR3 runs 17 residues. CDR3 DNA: TGCGCCAGCAGCCCCAGACTAGCGGGAGGCCTCACAGATACGCAGTATTTT. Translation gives CASSPRLAGGLTDTQYF.

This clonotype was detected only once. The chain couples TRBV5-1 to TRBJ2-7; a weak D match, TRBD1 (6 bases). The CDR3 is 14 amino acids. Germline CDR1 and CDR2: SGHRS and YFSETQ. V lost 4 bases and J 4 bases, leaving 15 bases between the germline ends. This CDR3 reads CASSVPEQGYEQYF. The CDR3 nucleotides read TGCGCCAGCAGCGTACCTGAACAGGGTTACGAGCAGTACTTC.

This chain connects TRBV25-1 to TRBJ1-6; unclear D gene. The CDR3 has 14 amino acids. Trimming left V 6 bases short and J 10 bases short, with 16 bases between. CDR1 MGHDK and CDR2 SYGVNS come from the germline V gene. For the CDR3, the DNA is TGTGCCAGCAGCGAGGCCCCGAAAGGCTCACCCCTCCACTTT. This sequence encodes CASSEAPKGSPLHF.

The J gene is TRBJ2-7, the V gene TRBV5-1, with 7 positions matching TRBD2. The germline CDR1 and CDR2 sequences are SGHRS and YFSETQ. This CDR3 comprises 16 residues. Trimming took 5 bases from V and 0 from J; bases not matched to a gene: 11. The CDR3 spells CASRVRAGETSYEQYF. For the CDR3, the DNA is TGCGCCAGCAGGGTTCGGGCGGGAGAAACCTCCTACGAGCAGTACTTC.

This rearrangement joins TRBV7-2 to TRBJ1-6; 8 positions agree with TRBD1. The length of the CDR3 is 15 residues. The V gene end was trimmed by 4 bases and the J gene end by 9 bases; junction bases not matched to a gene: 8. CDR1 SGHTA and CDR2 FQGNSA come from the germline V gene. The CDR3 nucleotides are TGTGCCAGCAGCTCAGAGGACAGGGCGTTTTCACCCCTCCACTTT. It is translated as CASSSEDRAFSPLHF. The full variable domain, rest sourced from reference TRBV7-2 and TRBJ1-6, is GAGVSQSPSNKVTEKGKDVELRCDPISGHTALYWYRQSLGQGLEFLIYFQGNSAPDKSGLPSDRFSAERTGGSVSTLTIQRTQQEDSAVYLCASSSEDRAFSPLHFGNGTRLTVT.

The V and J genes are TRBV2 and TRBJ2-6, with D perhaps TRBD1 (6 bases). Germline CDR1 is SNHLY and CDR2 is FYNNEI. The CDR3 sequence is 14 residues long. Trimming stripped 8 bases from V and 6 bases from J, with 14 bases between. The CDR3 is CASAGDIEANVLTF. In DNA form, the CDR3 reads TGTGCCAGCGCCGGGGACATCGAGGCCAACGTCCTGACTTTC.

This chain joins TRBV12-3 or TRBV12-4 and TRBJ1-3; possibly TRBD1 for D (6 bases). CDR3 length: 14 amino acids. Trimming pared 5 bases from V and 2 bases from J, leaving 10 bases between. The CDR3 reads CASSTGLTGNTIYF. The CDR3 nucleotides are TGTGCCAGCAGTACAGGGTTAACTGGAAACACCATATATTTT.

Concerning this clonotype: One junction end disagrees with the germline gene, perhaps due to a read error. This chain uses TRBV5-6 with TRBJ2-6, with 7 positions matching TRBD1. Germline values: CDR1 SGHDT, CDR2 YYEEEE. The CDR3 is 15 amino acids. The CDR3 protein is CASSRQGAGADVLTF. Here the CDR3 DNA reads TGTGCCAGCAGCAGACAGGGTGCAGGGGCCGACGTCCTGACTTTC.

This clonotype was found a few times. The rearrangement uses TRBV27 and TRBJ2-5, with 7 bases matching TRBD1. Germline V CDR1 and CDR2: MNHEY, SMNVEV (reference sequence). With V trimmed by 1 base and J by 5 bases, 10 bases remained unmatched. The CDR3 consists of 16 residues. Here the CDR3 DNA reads TGTGCCAGCAGTTTATATGTGGGGGACAGTCGGGAGACCCAGTACTTC. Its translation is CASSLYVGDSRETQYF.

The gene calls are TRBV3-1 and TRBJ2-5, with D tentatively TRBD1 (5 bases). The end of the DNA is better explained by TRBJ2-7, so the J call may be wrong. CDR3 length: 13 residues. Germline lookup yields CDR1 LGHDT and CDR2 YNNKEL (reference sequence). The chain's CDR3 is CASRRNQGYEQYF. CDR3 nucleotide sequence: TGTGCCAGCAGGCGTAACCAGGGCTACGAGCAGTACTTC.

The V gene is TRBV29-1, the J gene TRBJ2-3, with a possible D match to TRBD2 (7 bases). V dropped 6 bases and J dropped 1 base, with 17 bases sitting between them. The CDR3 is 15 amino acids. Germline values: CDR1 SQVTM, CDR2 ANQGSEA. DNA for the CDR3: TGCAGCGTGCCCCCCGGGGGGCGTGGCACAGATACGCAGTATTTT. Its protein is CSVPPGGRGTDTQYF.

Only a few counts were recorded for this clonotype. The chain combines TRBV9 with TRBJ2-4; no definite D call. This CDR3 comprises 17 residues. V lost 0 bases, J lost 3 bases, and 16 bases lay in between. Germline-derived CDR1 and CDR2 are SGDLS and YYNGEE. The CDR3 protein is CASSVGIWKSDKNIQYF. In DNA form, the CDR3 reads TGTGCCAGCAGCGTAGGTATCTGGAAATCAGACAAAAACATTCAGTACTTC.

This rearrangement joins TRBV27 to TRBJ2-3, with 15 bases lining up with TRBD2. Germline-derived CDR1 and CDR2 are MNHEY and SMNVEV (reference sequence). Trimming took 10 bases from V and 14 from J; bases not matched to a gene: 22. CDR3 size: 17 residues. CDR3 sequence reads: CANRTSGRAGYHRYAYF. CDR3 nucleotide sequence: TGTGCCAACCGGACTAGCGGGAGGGCGGGCTATCACAGATACGCGTATTTT.

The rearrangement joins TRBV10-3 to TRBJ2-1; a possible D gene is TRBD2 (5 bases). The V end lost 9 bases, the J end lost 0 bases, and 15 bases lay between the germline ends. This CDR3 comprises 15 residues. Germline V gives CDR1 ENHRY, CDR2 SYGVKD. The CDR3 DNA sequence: TGTGCCATGGCGAAAGCGGCCAGCTCCTACAATGAGCAGTTCTTC. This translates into CAMAKAASSYNEQFF.